Listed below are T cell receptor beta chains from one sample, sequenced in a study of shared clonotypes between healthy human individuals. TCRdb keeps only in-frame clones here, not all; method: immunoSEQ multiplex PCR. The data contain around 700,000 clones, 73% of them singletons. What was sequenced was memory CD4+ T cells sorted from blood. The receptors stem from a woman aged 30 to 39 in good health. The CDR3 runs from the conserved cysteine through the conserved F or W. The D gene is left open where the match is weak. Where a row states a size, it is once, few, many or the class of an expanded clone; other rows omit it.

J gene,V gene,clone size,D gene,CDR3 protein,CDR3 DNA
TRBJ1-2,TRBV5-1,.,.,CASSLGAGSSYGYTF,TGCGCCAGCAGCTTGGGGGCCGGCAGCTCCTATGGCTACACCTTC
TRBJ2-2,TRBV6-1,.,TRBD2,CASSEGATSGNTGELFF,TGTGCCAGCAGTGAAGGGGCGACTAGCGGCAACACCGGGGAGCTGTTTTTT
TRBJ2-7,TRBV28,.,.,CASSLFGGPVYEQYF,TGTGCCAGCAGTTTATTTGGGGGGCCGGTCTACGAGCAGTACTTC
TRBJ2-5,TRBV27,.,.,CASSLTSTGRETQYF,TGTGCCAGCAGTTTAACCTCGACAGGGAGGGAGACCCAGTACTTC
TRBJ2-7,TRBV6-5,.,.,CASRSRYEQYF,TGTGCCAGCAGGTCTAGGTACGAGCAGTACTTC
TRBJ2-3,TRBV5-4,.,.,CASSSGGRPDTQYF,TGTGCCAGCAGCTCGGGTGGTCGCCCAGATACGCAGTATTTT
TRBJ2-7,TRBV6-1,.,TRBD2,CASIRGTSGGEQYF,TGTGCCAGCATACGGGGGACTAGCGGGGGCGAGCAGTACTTC
TRBJ2-5,TRBV7-9,.,TRBD2,CASSLMPSGEETQYF,TGTGCCAGCAGCTTAATGCCTAGCGGGGAAGAGACCCAGTACTTC
TRBJ2-4,TRBV29-1,.,.,CSVEGDLRGENIQYF,TGCAGCGTTGAAGGGGACCTAAGAGGCGAAAACATTCAGTACTTC
TRBJ2-7,TRBV9,.,TRBD1,CASSIRDRGPYEQYF,TGTGCCAGCAGCATCCGGGACAGGGGCCCCTACGAGCAGTACTTC
TRBJ2-3,TRBV7-2,.,.,CASSGPPLQRPDTQYF,TGTGCCAGCAGCGGGCCCCCACTACAGCGCCCAGATACGCAGTATTTT
TRBJ2-5,TRBV7-8,.,TRBD2,CASSLNSGTEGGAQYF,TGTGCCAGCAGCTTAAATAGCGGGACCGAGGGAGGGGCCCAGTACTTC
TRBJ2-7,TRBV7-9,.,.,CASSSTGSTYEQYF,TGTGCCAGCAGCTCTACCGGGAGTACATACGAGCAGTACTTC
TRBJ1-2,TRBV14,.,TRBD1,CASSQPTGYGYTF,TGTGCCAGCAGCCAACCGACAGGGTATGGCTACACCTTC
TRBJ2-1,TRBV7-2,.,TRBD2,CASSSWTSEVNEQFF,TGTGCCAGCAGCTCTTGGACTAGTGAGGTCAATGAGCAGTTCTTC
TRBJ1-5,TRBV19,.,.,CASSIGRGWGSNQPQHF,TGTGCCAGTAGTATAGGGAGGGGTTGGGGTAGCAATCAGCCCCAGCATTTT
TRBJ2-1,TRBV4-1,few,.,CASSQEVYNEQFF,TGCGCCAGCAGCCAAGAGGTTTACAATGAGCAGTTCTTC
TRBJ1-3,TRBV6-1,.,.,CASKTSGNTIYF,TGTGCCAGCAAAACCTCTGGAAACACCATATATTTT
TRBJ2-3,TRBV7-2,.,TRBD2,CASSLAASGKTDTQYF,TGTGCCAGCAGCTTAGCGGCTAGCGGGAAAACAGATACGCAGTATTTT
TRBJ1-1,TRBV27,.,.,CASSSTGPLATEAFF,TGTGCCAGCAGTTCTACGGGGCCCTTGGCCACTGAAGCTTTCTTT
TRBJ2-5,TRBV30,.,.,CAWSTGGTETQYF,TGTGCCTGGAGTACCGGGGGCACGGAGACCCAGTACTTC
TRBJ2-1,TRBV5-1,.,TRBD2,CASRSNPSGPPYNEQFF,TGCGCCAGCAGATCAAACCCTAGCGGCCCCCCCTACAATGAGCAGTTCTTC
TRBJ2-1,TRBV6-1,.,TRBD2,CASSEGTSGTYNEQFF,TGTGCCAGCAGTGAAGGGACTAGCGGGACGTACAATGAGCAGTTCTTC
TRBJ1-1,TRBV2,.,.,CASSAGSAWINTEAFF,TGTGCCAGCAGTGCGGGTTCTGCCTGGATAAACACTGAAGCTTTCTTT
TRBJ2-2,TRBV28,.,.,CASSSIRRAGELFF,TGTGCCAGCAGTTCCATTCGGAGGGCCGGGGAGCTGTTTTTT
TRBJ1-1,TRBV27,.,.,CASSPLLTGNTEAFF,TGTGCCAGCAGCCCCCTCTTAACAGGGAACACTGAAGCTTTCTTT
TRBJ2-7,TRBV28,.,.,CASSSQGGGSYEQYF,TGTGCCAGCAGTTCCCAGGGTGGCGGATCCTACGAGCAGTACTTC
TRBJ1-2,TRBV5-1,.,.,CASKRDVGYTF,TGCGCCAGTAAGCGGGACGTCGGCTACACCTTC
TRBJ2-7,TRBV18,.,.,CASSPPTSGRSRHEQYF,TGTGCCAGCTCACCACCGACCAGCGGAAGGTCCCGCCACGAGCAGTACTTC
TRBJ2-7,TRBV29-1,few,.,CSAESGQGYEQYF,TGCAGCGCGGAGAGTGGGCAGGGCTACGAGCAGTACTTC
TRBJ1-2,TRBV7-2,.,.,CASSPQAAALSGYTF,TGTGCCAGCAGCCCACAGGCGGCGGCGTTGAGCGGCTACACCTTC
TRBJ2-7,TRBV10-3,.,TRBD1,CAISESPDRGGYEQYF,TGTGCCATCAGTGAGTCCCCTGACAGGGGCGGATACGAGCAGTACTTC
TRBJ2-3,TRBV11-2,.,.,CASSSPSTDTQYF,TGTGCCAGCAGCTCGCCTAGCACAGATACGCAGTATTTT
TRBJ2-6,TRBV28,.,.,CASSLPSLFRANVLTF,TGTGCCAGCAGTTTACCCTCCCTTTTTCGGGCCAACGTCCTGACTTTC
TRBJ1-5,TRBV18,few,TRBD1,CASSSTGQGEQPQHF,TGTGCCAGCTCATCCACCGGGCAGGGGGAACAGCCCCAGCATTTT
TRBJ1-3,TRBV27,.,.,CASHSGSGNTIYF,TGTGCCAGCCACAGCGGTTCTGGAAACACCATATATTTT
TRBJ2-2,TRBV7-8,.,.,CASSPPLGELFF,TGTGCCAGCAGCCCTCCCCTCGGGGAGCTGTTTTTT
TRBJ1-4,TRBV28,.,.,CASSLWGSNEKLFF,TGTGCCAGCAGTTTGTGGGGGTCAAATGAAAAACTGTTTTTT
TRBJ2-7,TRBV6-5,.,TRBD2,CASFGRERTYEQYF,TGTGCCAGCTTCGGGCGGGAGCGCACCTACGAGCAGTACTTC
TRBJ2-7,TRBV10-3,.,TRBD2,CAMTSGSSYEQYF,TGTGCCATGACTAGCGGGAGCTCCTACGAGCAGTACTTC
TRBJ2-1,TRBV6-1,.,TRBD2,CASTPSGIYNEQFF,TGTGCCAGCACGCCTAGCGGGATCTACAATGAGCAGTTCTTC
TRBJ1-1,TRBV9,.,.,CASSVHGHTEAFF,TGTGCCAGCAGCGTACATGGGCACACTGAAGCTTTCTTT
TRBJ2-7,TRBV11-2,.,TRBD2,CASSLEREGYEQYF,TGTGCCAGCAGCTTAGAGCGGGAGGGCTACGAGCAGTACTTC
TRBJ2-3,TRBV28,.,.,CASSLKQAPQYF,TGTGCCAGCAGTTTAAAACAGGCACCGCAGTATTTT
TRBJ2-2,TRBV11-3,few,.,CASSTDTGELFF,TGTGCCAGCAGCACGGACACCGGGGAGCTGTTTTTT
TRBJ2-2,TRBV10-1,.,.,CATSAGANTGELFF,TGCGCCACCTCAGCGGGCGCGAACACCGGGGAGCTGTTTTTT
TRBJ1-4,TRBV28,.,.,CASQDSVNEKLFF,TGTGCCAGCCAAGACAGCGTTAATGAAAAACTGTTTTTT
TRBJ1-1,TRBV10-2,.,.,CASSEAPGLNTEAFF,TGCGCCAGCAGTGAGGCCCCGGGTCTGAACACTGAAGCTTTCTTT
TRBJ2-3,TRBV19,once,TRBD2,CASSIGGLAGGADTQYF,TGTGCCAGTAGTATAGGGGGACTAGCGGGAGGAGCAGATACGCAGTATTTT
TRBJ2-3,TRBV13,.,.,CASSFSSVTDTQYF,TGTGCCAGCAGCTTCAGTAGCGTCACAGATACGCAGTATTTT